Listed here are 27 T cell receptor beta chains from one sample, sequenced in a study of T cell responses to AZD1222 COVID-19 vaccine. Profiling relied on immunoSEQ multiplex PCR, and the TCRdb table lists in-frame clones only, not all of them. The sample contains about 97,000 clones, approximately 84% of which appear only once. This specimen was peripheral blood, taken on day 0 of AZD1222 vaccination. The receptors originated from an adult in good health.

The chain joins TRBV28 to TRBJ2-1, with D perhaps matching TRBD2 (6 bases). The germline V gene encodes CDR1 MDHEN and CDR2 SYDVKM. Trimming left V 8 bases short and J 5 bases short, with 16 bases between. The CDR3 has 14 amino acids. This chain's CDR3 is CASAESGPHNEQFF. CDR3 DNA: TGTGCCAGCGCGGAGAGCGGGCCACACAATGAGCAGTTCTTC.

The chain combines TRBV15 with TRBJ1-4; D is unresolved. The CDR3 covers 16 residues. V was trimmed by 3 bases and J by 7 bases, leaving 18 bases between them. Per germline, CDR1 LNHNV and CDR2 YYDKDF (reference sequence). CDR3 sequence reads: CATSRGRNWYGEKLFF. CDR3 nucleotide sequence: TGTGCCACCAGCAGGGGCAGGAACTGGTATGGTGAAAAACTGTTTTTT.

V usage is TRBV6-5 and J usage is TRBJ1-6; D is unresolved. V was pared by 6 bases and J by 6 bases, with 15 bases between. Germline values: CDR1 MNHEY, CDR2 SVGAGI. This CDR3 comprises 15 residues. The CDR3 loop is CASRPRASGNSPLHF. The CDR3 coding sequence is TGTGCCAGCAGGCCGCGGGCGTCTGGTAATTCACCCCTCCACTTT.

This sequence joins TRBV6-1 and TRBJ2-3; 9 bases are shared with TRBD1. CDR3 length: 16 amino acids. Germline CDR1 is MNHNS and CDR2 is SASEGT. The J segment lost 4 bases and the V segment lost 2 bases, leaving 7 bases of the junction unmatched. This chain's CDR3 is CASSESTTGGADTQYF. The CDR3 DNA reads as TGTGCCAGCAGTGAATCCACCACAGGGGGCGCAGATACGCAGTATTTT.

V and J are TRBV18 and TRBJ2-5, with D possibly being TRBD1 (5 bases). The CDR3 spans 16 residues. Trimming shortened V by 2 bases and J by 5 bases, and 18 bases separated the two germline ends. Germline-derived CDR1 and CDR2 are KGHSH and LQKENI. The CDR3 reads CASSPSSGRVGETQYF. The CDR3 DNA reads TGTGCCAGCTCACCAAGCAGTGGCAGGGTTGGGGAGACCCAGTACTTC.

The chain has TRBV3-1 (or the pseudogene TRBV3-2) and TRBJ2-1; unclear D gene. Germline V gene data show CDR1 as LGHDT and CDR2 as YNNKEL (reference sequence). Trimming cost V 2 bases and J 14 bases, with 13 bases left between them. There are 12 residues in the CDR3. The chain's CDR3 is CASSQSGASEFF. CDR3 sequence (DNA): TGTGCCAGCAGCCAAAGTGGAGCGTCTGAGTTCTTC.

This chain uses TRBV3-1 (or the pseudogene TRBV3-2) with TRBJ1-6; D unresolved. Germline values: CDR1 LGHDT, CDR2 YNNKEL (reference sequence). The CDR3 has 13 residues. V was cut by 3 bases and J by 8 bases, with 8 bases left in between. In DNA, the CDR3 is TGTGCCAGCAGCCAGGGGTTGCATTCACCCCTCCACTTT. It codes for CASSQGLHSPLHF.

This chain joins TRBV27 and TRBJ1-1; the D is unclear. The germline V and J ends were trimmed by 3 bases and 4 bases, with 9 bases remaining between them. Germline loops: CDR1 MNHEY, CDR2 SMNVEV (reference sequence). The CDR3 loop spans 13 amino acids. The CDR3 nucleotides are TGTGCCAGCAGTTTGTCGTGGGTCACTGAAGCTTTCTTT. It encodes CASSLSWVTEAFF.

The chain joins TRBV2 to TRBJ1-2, with D maybe TRBD1 (6 bases). Germline values: CDR1 SNHLY, CDR2 FYNNEI. The CDR3 is 14 amino acids. Deletions cut 0 bases from V and 2 bases from J, with 7 bases between. The CDR3 DNA follows: TGTGCCAGCAGTGAAGCCCAGGGGAACTATGGCTACACCTTC. Translating it yields CASSEAQGNYGYTF.

The V call is TRBV5-3, the J call TRBJ1-5; D gene ambiguous. TRBV5-3 is identified as an open reading frame with a role that is uncertain. V lost 1 base, J lost 5 bases, and 1 base lay in between. The CDR3 is made up of 11 amino acids. The CDR3 coding sequence is TGTGCCAGAAGCTTGTATCAGCCCCAGCATTTT. Its protein product is CARSLYQPQHF.

This clone occurred once. The chain links TRBV7-2 to TRBJ2-1; either TRBD1 or TRBD2 may supply D (5 bases each). The V gene's germline CDR1 is SGHTA and CDR2 FQGNSA. V shed 2 bases and J shed 2 bases, with 10 bases lying between them. The CDR3 has 15 amino acids. CDR3 in DNA: TGTGCCAGCAGCTTACGGGACCCTACCTACAATGAGCAGTTCTTC. Its translation: CASSLRDPTYNEQFF.

V usage is TRBV28 and J usage is TRBJ1-5; maybe TRBD1 (5 bases). Trimming cost V 8 bases and J 2 bases, with 19 bases left between them. CDR3 length: 16 residues. Germline V lookup: CDR1 MDHEN, CDR2 SYDVKM. As DNA, the CDR3 is TGTGCCAGCTCGGATTCTGGAGGGACCGGCAATCAGCCCCAGCATTTT. Residues: CASSDSGGTGNQPQHF.

This sequence joins TRBV6-1 and TRBJ2-6; D is undetermined. Looked up from germline, CDR1 is MNHNS and CDR2 is SASEGT. Trimming left V 0 bases short and J 2 bases short, with 2 bases between. This CDR3 has 14 amino acids. In DNA form, the CDR3 reads TGTGCCAGCAGTGAAGCTGCTGGGGCCAACGTCCTGACTTTC. Protein: CASSEAAGANVLTF.

The rearrangement uses TRBV2 and TRBJ2-2; TRBD2 matches 9 bases. The CDR3 runs 14 residues. CDR1 and CDR2 from the germline V gene are SNHLY and FYNNEI. V shed 6 bases and J 7 bases; nucleotides not matched to a gene: 6. The CDR3, as DNA: TGTGCCAGCAGGAAAGGTAGCGGGGGCGGGGAGCTGTTTTTT. It is translated as CASRKGSGGGELFF.

This sequence joins TRBV20-1 and TRBJ1-2; a possible D gene is TRBD1 (5 bases). Trimming cost V 3 bases and J 3 bases, with 8 bases left between them. CDR1 DFQATT and CDR2 SNEGSKA come from the germline V gene (reference sequence). This CDR3 comprises 12 residues. The CDR3 nucleotides are TGCAGTGCTAGTAGGGGAGACTATGGCTACACCTTC. This encodes CSASRGDYGYTF.

The V gene is TRBV30, the J gene TRBJ2-7, with 11 bases lining up with TRBD1. Losses at the gene ends were 2 bases for V and 10 bases for J; bases not matched to a gene: 7. Germline-derived CDR1 and CDR2 are GTSNPN and SVGIG (reference sequence). This CDR3 contains 13 residues. CDR3 in DNA: TGTGCCTGGAGTCCCGGGACAGGGGGTGTACAGTACTTC. Translated, it gives CAWSPGTGGVQYF. The full variable domain, rest sourced from reference TRBV30 and TRBJ2-7, is SQTIHQWPATLVQPVGSPLSLECTVEGTSNPNLYWYRQAAGRGLQLLFYSVGIGQISSEVPQNLSASRPQDRQFILSSKKLLLSDSGFYLCAWSPGTGGVQYFGPGTRLTVT.

In its sample, this clone was seen a few times. The CDR3 sequence: CAIRNSLSYEQYF. The DNA of the CDR3 is TGTGCCATCAGGAACTCTCTCTCCTACGAGCAGTACTTC. J is TRBJ2-7 and V is TRBV10-3; D uncertain. This CDR3 contains 13 residues. Germline V gene sequence: CDR1 ENHRY, CDR2 SYGVKD. V was cut by 6 bases and J by 0 bases, with 9 bases left in between.

The rearrangement links TRBV7-9 to TRBJ1-2; 9 bases agree with TRBD1. Germline CDR1 and CDR2: SEHNR and FQNEAQ (reference sequence). The V gene end was trimmed by 5 bases and the J gene end by 0 bases; junction bases not matched to a gene: 7. The CDR3 runs 16 residues. The DNA of the CDR3 is TGTGCCAGCAGCGGAGGACAGGGGCTATCTAACTATGGCTACACCTTC. This codes for CASSGGQGLSNYGYTF.

CDR3 nucleotide sequence: TGTGCCAGCAGCCCCCGTGAAGGGAACTACGAGCAGTACTTC. This encodes CASSPREGNYEQYF. The chain employs TRBV7-2 and TRBJ2-7; unclear D gene. Per the germline V gene, CDR1 is SGHTA and CDR2 is FQGNSA. The CDR3 runs to 14 residues. Trimming stripped 5 bases from V and 3 bases from J, with 14 bases between.

The chain combines TRBV6-1 with TRBJ1-5; D call uncertain. This CDR3 has 14 amino acids. The germline CDR1 and CDR2 sequences are MNHNS and SASEGT. Deletions cut 2 bases from V and 1 base from J, with 6 bases between. The CDR3 nucleotides read TGTGCCAGCAGTGAATGGTCGAGCAATCAGCCCCAGCATTTT. This translates into CASSEWSSNQPQHF.

In the case of this clone: Its ends do not fully match the called genes, so a read error is possible. The chain has TRBV2 and TRBJ1-2; D is unclear. The CDR3 runs 12 residues. Germline CDR1 is SNHLY and CDR2 is FYNNEI. This chain's CDR3 is CASSEGKDGYTF. CDR3 DNA: TGTGCCAGCAGCGAAGGAAAGGATGGCTACACCTTC.

The chain combines TRBV5-1 with TRBJ2-5; D remains ambiguous. V was clipped by 0 bases and J by 1 base, with 7 bases between them. In germline, CDR1 is SGHRS, CDR2 YFSETQ. CDR3 size: 14 residues. Written as DNA, the CDR3 is TGCGCCAGCAGCTTGGCTCCGGGCCAAGAGACCCAGTACTTC. It encodes CASSLAPGQETQYF. The full variable domain, in which reference TRBV5-1 and TRBJ2-5 provide the parts outside the CDR3, is KAGVTQTPRYLIKTRGQQVTLSCSPISGHRSVSWYQQTPGQGLQFLFEYFSETQRNKGNFPGRFSGRQFSNSRSEMNVSTLELGDSALYLCASSLAPGQETQYFGPGTRLLVL.

The CDR3 sequence is CASSLPGEGNTIYF. In DNA form, the CDR3 reads TGTGCCAGCAGTTTACCGGGGGAAGGAAACACCATATATTTT. V is TRBV28 and J is TRBJ1-3; D is possibly TRBD1 (5 bases). From germline, CDR1 is MDHEN and CDR2 SYDVKM. Trimming removed 2 bases at V and 4 bases at J, with 9 bases between. The CDR3 is 14 residues long.

This clone was seen a few times. The chain combines TRBV29-1 with TRBJ1-3; D is uncertain. V gave up 7 bases and J gave up 0 bases, with 4 bases separating them. Germline assignment: CDR1 SQVTM and CDR2 ANQGSEA. The CDR3 totals 11 residues. This chain's CDR3 is CSALSGNTIYF. CDR3 nucleotide sequence: TGCAGCGCCCTCTCTGGAAACACCATATATTTT.

V usage is TRBV12-3 or TRBV12-4 and J usage is TRBJ1-2; D ambiguous. The V end was cut by 3 bases, the J end by 6 bases, with 11 bases between. The CDR3 runs to 13 residues. The CDR3 is CASSFWGADGYTF. CDR3 sequence (DNA): TGTGCCAGCAGTTTTTGGGGAGCGGATGGCTACACCTTC.

This chain connects TRBV10-3 to TRBJ1-6; 7 bases agree with TRBD1. Per germline, CDR1 ENHRY and CDR2 SYGVKD. The CDR3 has 14 amino acids. The V segment lost 2 bases and the J segment 9 bases; nucleotides outside the gene matches: 4. The CDR3 coding sequence is TGTGCCATCAGTGAGACAGGGGCCTCTTCACCCCTCCACTTT. Translated, it gives CAISETGASSPLHF.

Note on this clone: Distinct nucleotide sequences in the sample also encode this CDR3. The V and J genes are TRBV7-9 and TRBJ1-5, with D unclear. The ends were cut back, 1 base at V and 3 bases at J, with 4 bases in the middle. The CDR3 contains 13 residues. In germline, CDR1 is SEHNR, CDR2 FQNEAQ (reference sequence). The CDR3 reads CASSLDSNQPQHF. DNA of the CDR3: TGTGCCAGCAGCTTAGACTCCAATCAGCCCCAGCATTTT.